This T cell receptor (beta chain) was captured by sequencing in a study of multiple sclerosis patients with progressive multifocal leukoencephalopathy. V lost 4 bases, J lost 16 bases, and 14 bases lay in between. The CDR3 is made up of 11 amino acids. Per the germline V gene, CDR1 is MNHNS and CDR2 is SASEGT. Sequencing used immunoSEQ multiplex PCR; TCRdb keeps in-frame clones, though not all of them. The data contain about 25,000 clones, roughly 90% of them singletons. As to time point: approximately 12 months of natalizumab therapy. The sample consisted of PBMCs, taken from a patient treated with natalizumab. This sequence was found in a man aged 30 to 45 with multiple sclerosis. The V call is TRBV6-1, the J call TRBJ2-1; tentatively, D is TRBD2 (6 bases). The DNA of the CDR3 is TGTGCCAGCAGTGCAGCGGGTCGGCACTTCTTC. Protein: CASSAAGRHFF.